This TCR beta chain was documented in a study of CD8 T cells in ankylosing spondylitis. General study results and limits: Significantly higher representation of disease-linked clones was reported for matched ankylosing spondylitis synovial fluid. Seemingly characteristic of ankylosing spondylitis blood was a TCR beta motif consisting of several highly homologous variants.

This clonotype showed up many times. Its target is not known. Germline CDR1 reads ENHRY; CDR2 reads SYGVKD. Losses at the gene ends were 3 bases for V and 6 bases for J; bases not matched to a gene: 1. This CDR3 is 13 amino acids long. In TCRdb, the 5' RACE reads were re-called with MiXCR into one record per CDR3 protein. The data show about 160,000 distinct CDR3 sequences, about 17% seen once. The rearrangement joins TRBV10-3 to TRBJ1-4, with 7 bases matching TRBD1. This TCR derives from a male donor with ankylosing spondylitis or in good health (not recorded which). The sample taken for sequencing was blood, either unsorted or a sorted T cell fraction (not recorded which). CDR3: CAISDQGDEKLFF. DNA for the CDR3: TGTGCCATCAGTGACCAGGGGGATGAAAAACTGTTTTTT.